The clone carrying this T cell receptor (beta chain) was counted at least ten times. Antigen unknown. This entry belongs to a study of T cell clonality in common variable immunodeficiency. Only in-frame clones appear in the TCRdb table, and some are missing; sequencing was by immunoSEQ multiplex PCR. The sample presents over 30,000 clones, none singletons. Study conclusions and caveats: Common variable immunodeficiency TCR beta sequences reportedly had fewer deletions and N-nucleotide insertions.

The TCR sequence derives from a human donor with common variable immunodeficiency. Sequenced sample: peripheral blood mononuclear cells.

The covered CDR3 bases are TGCAGCGTGGGGTATAACAGGGCCTACGAG. It encodes CSVGYNRAYE. The complete CDR3 protein is CSVGYNRAYEQYF. This sequence joins TRBV29-1 and TRBJ2-7, with D perhaps matching TRBD1 (6 bases). Sequencing ends 3 residues short of the CDR3 end; the germline J gene provides the rest. This CDR3 has 13 amino acids. V lost 6 bases, J lost 2 bases, and 14 bases lay in between. The germline gives CDR1 SQVTM, CDR2 ANQGSEA.